These T cell receptor beta chains were read from a single sample in a study of blood T cell repertoires in COVID-19. Some clones are missing from TCRdb's copy, which holds only in-frame ones; the method was immunoSEQ multiplex PCR. Of roughly 59,000 clones listed, approximately 78% are singletons. The specimen sequenced was peripheral blood. All receptors derive from a man older than 75 with acute or convalescent COVID-19. Each CDR3 is given with its conserved first and last residue.

TRBV5-8	TRBJ1-1	CASSLVRATEAFF
TRBV2	TRBJ1-2	CASRTQGYGYTF
TRBV5-1	TRBJ2-2	CRGHLNTGELFF
TRBV4-2	TRBJ1-2	CASSQDGQVFGYTF
TRBV3-1/TRBV3-2	TRBJ2-2	CASSQGRFRGWTGELFF
TRBV29-1	TRBJ2-3	CSVVATKDTQYF
TRBV19	TRBJ1-2	CASSISIDYGYTF
TRBV5-8	TRBJ2-7	CASSLGADSYEQYF
TRBV4-2	TRBJ1-5	CASSQGLQGPQHF
TRBV19	TRBJ1-2	CASSTGQGLLSYGYTF
TRBV10-3	TRBJ1-4	CAISESGQEKLFF
TRBV2	TRBJ2-5	CASSVIARRSETQYF
TRBV6-5	TRBJ2-7	CASSSTPLTGGYEQYF
TRBV5-4	TRBJ1-3	CASSFDGVVGNTIYF
TRBV6-1	TRBJ1-2	CASSDGTGGSNYGYTF
TRBV5-1	TRBJ1-5	CASSLGGPNQPQHF
TRBV7-8	TRBJ1-6	CASSSEGGQGWSPLHF
TRBV7-2	TRBJ2-7	CASRRLAVEEQYF
TRBV5-1	TRBJ1-1	CASSQGLHTEAFF
TRBV5-1	TRBJ2-7	CASSLGTGVSSYEQYF
TRBV4-2	TRBJ1-3	CASSLTQGADTIYF
TRBV2	TRBJ1-2	CASRWRQGVNYGYTF
TRBV11-3	TRBJ1-1	CASSLAPGQSQAFF
TRBV6-5	TRBJ2-5	CASSQPDRGETQYF
TRBV3-1/TRBV3-2	TRBJ1-2	CASSQDPGGYTF
TRBV27	TRBJ2-7	CASSRPAGAGSEQYF